Detailed here is one TCR beta chain. Original methodology: How many nucleated cells were present was estimated from reference gene primer amplification. Clones were sequenced by immunoSEQ multiplex PCR, and TCRdb holds only the in-frame ones, with some missing. The V and J calls and clone size come from that table; D and trimming were worked out from the DNA. The repertoire holds about 310,000 clones, with around 90% as singletons. Enrolment of Seattle patients took place during active infection, and they were followed longitudinally. This specimen comes from a study of blood T cell repertoires in COVID-19. The overall study: Both acute and convalescent COVID-19 samples were obtained from the United States, Italy and Spain. Sample material is recorded as cDNA or gDNA derived from T cells, B-cell-depleted T cells, or PBMCs.

V gave up 8 bases and J gave up 2 bases, with 12 bases separating them. Germline CDR1 and CDR2: SNHLY and FYNNEI. This CDR3 is built from 13 residues. The specimen sequenced was peripheral blood. The sequence derives from a woman in her thirties or forties with COVID-19, enrolled during active disease. The chain uses TRBV2 and TRBJ1-1; tentatively, D is TRBD1 (5 bases). The CDR3 DNA sequence: TGTGCCAGCGTTCGGGGGGGTAACACTGAAGCTTTCTTT. It encodes CASVRGGNTEAFF.